The entry below describes one TCR beta chain. How the authors handled the data: Reference gene primer amplification gave nucleated cell count estimates. Assay used: immunoSEQ multiplex PCR; TCRdb lists only in-frame clones, some missing. Clonal size and the V and J genes are those of that table, whereas D and trimming came from the DNA. The sample lists roughly 300,000 clones, approximately 91% occurring once. This sample was included in a study of blood T cell repertoires in COVID-19. Overall study: Sites in the United States, Italy and Spain provided acute and convalescent COVID-19 samples. Nucleic acid was either cDNA or gDNA, and it came from T cells, B-cell-depleted T cells, or PBMCs.

The CDR3 covers 15 residues. The germline V gene has CDR1 MNHEY and CDR2 SMNVEV (reference sequence). V lost 3 bases to trimming and J lost 4 bases; unmatched junction nucleotides: 5. The sequenced material came from peripheral blood. The chain couples TRBV27 to TRBJ2-2; 7 bases fit TRBD1. The clonotype originates from a man between 18 and 35 years old with active or convalescent COVID-19. The CDR3 DNA sequence: TGTGCCAGCAGTTTTTACAGGGGAAGCACCGGGGAGCTGTTTTTT. It translates to CASSFYRGSTGELFF.